The present entry profiles one T cell receptor beta chain with its context. Antigen unknown. The protocol was immunoSEQ multiplex PCR, while the TCRdb copy is restricted to in-frame clones and leaves out a portion. The sample holds some 74,000 clones; approximately 85% are singletons and the top ten take 3.5% to 4.5%. Autoimmune disease history or systemic immunosuppression excluded patients. This entry belongs to a study of OX40 agonist ivuxolimab in advanced cancers. Study-level points and caveats: Expanded clones were, on average, more numerous in CD8+ T cells than in CD4+.

The germline V gene has CDR1 LNHDA and CDR2 SQIVND (reference sequence). V dropped 4 bases and J dropped 4; count of bases not matched to a gene: 7. The CDR3 length is 16 residues. The V call is TRBV19, the J call TRBJ2-2; 9 nucleotides align to TRBD1. This TCR was recovered from an adult with an advanced solid tumor such as melanoma, head and neck, liver or kidney cancer. Sequencing was performed on CD4+ or CD8+ T cells sorted from blood, taken in a trial of the OX40 agonist ivuxolimab. DNA for the CDR3: TGTGCCAGTAGTAACAACCCGGGACAGGGCACCGGGGAGCTGTTTTTT. Translated: CASSNNPGQGTGELFF.